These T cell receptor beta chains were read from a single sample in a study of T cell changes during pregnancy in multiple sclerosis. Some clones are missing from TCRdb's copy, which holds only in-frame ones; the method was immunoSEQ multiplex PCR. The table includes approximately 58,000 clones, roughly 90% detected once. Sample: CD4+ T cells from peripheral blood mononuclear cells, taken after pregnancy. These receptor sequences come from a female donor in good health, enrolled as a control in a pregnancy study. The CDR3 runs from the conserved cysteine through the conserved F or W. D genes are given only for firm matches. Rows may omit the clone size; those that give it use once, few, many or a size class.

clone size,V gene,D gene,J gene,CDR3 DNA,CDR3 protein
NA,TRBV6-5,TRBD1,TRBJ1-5,TGTGCCAGCGGAAAGACAGGGGGTGTCAATCAGCCCCAGCATTTT,CASGKTGGVNQPQHF
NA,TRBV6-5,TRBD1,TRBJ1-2,TGTGCCAGCAGTTACAGGCAGGGGGGCAATGGCTACACCTTC,CASSYRQGGNGYTF
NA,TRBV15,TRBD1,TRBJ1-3,TGTGCCACCAGCAGAGGGGGACAGAGCTCTGGAAACACCATATATTTT,CATSRGGQSSGNTIYF
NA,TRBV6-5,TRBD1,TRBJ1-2,TGTGCCAGCAGTTACTCAGGAGGGGGCGATGGCTACACCTTC,CASSYSGGGDGYTF
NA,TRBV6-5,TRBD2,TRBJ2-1,TGTGCCAGCAGTTACCGGGGCGGGGGGGCACGCAATGAGCAGTTCTTC,CASSYRGGGARNEQFF
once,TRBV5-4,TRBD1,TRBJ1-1,TGTGCCAGCAGCCAAGCCGGGACAGGGGGAGTGAACACTGAAGCTTTCTTT,CASSQAGTGGVNTEAFF
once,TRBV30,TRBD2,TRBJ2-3,TGTGCCTGGAGTGTAGGACTAGCGGTTAGCACAGATACGCAGTATTTT,CAWSVGLAVSTDTQYF
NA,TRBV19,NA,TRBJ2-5,TGTGCCAGTAGTATCAGTGGAGAGACCCAGTACTTC,CASSISGETQYF
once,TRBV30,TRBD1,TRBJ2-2,TGTGCCTGGAGTGTGACAGGGGGCGATTGGGAGCTGTTTTTT,CAWSVTGGDWELFF
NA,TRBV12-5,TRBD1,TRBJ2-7,TGTGCTAGTGGTCCCGGGACAGGGGTCGATCAGTACTTC,CASGPGTGVDQYF
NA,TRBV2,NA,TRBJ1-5,TGTGCCAGCACGCTTCAGGGTAGGGACAATCAGCCCCAGCATTTT,CASTLQGRDNQPQHF
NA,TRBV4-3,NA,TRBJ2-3,TGCGCCAGCAGCCGCGGGGTCAACCCTCTCACAGATACGCAGTATTTT,CASSRGVNPLTDTQYF
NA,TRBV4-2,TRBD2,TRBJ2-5,TGTGCCAGCAGCCAACTTCAGCGGGGGGCAGAGACCCAGTACTTC,CASSQLQRGAETQYF
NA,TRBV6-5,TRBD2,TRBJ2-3,TGTGCCAGCACCGGACTAGCGGGGAGCACAGATACGCAGTATTTT,CASTGLAGSTDTQYF
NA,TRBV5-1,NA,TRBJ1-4,TGCGCCAGCAGCAAGAACAGGGTAGCTAGAGCAACTAATGAAAAACTGTTTTTT,CASSKNRVARATNEKLFF
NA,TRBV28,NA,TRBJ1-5,TGTGCCAGCAGCGAAGGAGGGTTAGGCCAACAGCCCCAGCATTTT,CASSEGGLGQQPQHF
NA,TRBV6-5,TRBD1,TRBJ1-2,TGTGCCAGCAGTTACCTCGGGACAGGGAACTATGGCTACACCTTC,CASSYLGTGNYGYTF
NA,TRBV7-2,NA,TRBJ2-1,TGTGCCAGCAGCTTAGATGGACAGTCCTACAATGAGCAGTTCTTC,CASSLDGQSYNEQFF
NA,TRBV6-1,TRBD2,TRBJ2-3,TGTGCCAGCAGTGTAGCGGGGGGGCCGTCCGGCACAGATACGCAGTATTTT,CASSVAGGPSGTDTQYF
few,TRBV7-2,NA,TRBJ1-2,TGTGCCAGCAGTCCATTCCGGACAGCTAACTATGGCTACACCTTC,CASSPFRTANYGYTF
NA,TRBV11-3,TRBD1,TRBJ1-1,TGTGCCAGCAGCGACAGGGGGCTTAACACTGAAGCTTTCTTT,CASSDRGLNTEAFF
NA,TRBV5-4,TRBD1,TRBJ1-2,TGTGCCAGCAGCCCACTCGGGACAGGGGTATGGGGCTACACCTTC,CASSPLGTGVWGYTF
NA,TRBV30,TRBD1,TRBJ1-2,TGTGCCTGGACCAAACTGCCCGGGACAGGGCCCTTGTACGGCTACACCTTC,CAWTKLPGTGPLYGYTF
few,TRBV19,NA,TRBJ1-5,TGTGCCAGTAGTATTCGGAACAGGGTGAATCAGCCCCAGCATTTT,CASSIRNRVNQPQHF
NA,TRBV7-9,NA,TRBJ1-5,TGTGCCAGCAGCCGCCTAGAGGGGCCCCAGCATTTT,CASSRLEGPQHF
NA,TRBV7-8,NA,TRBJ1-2,TGTGCCAGCAGCTTAGCTGGACAGACCTATGGCTACACCTTC,CASSLAGQTYGYTF